These T cell receptor beta chains were read from a single sample in a study of control samples from healthy donors and cancer patients. Here immunoSEQ multiplex PCR was the method, and the copy in TCRdb shows in-frame clones only, minus some. The repertoire holds some 410,000 clones, approximately 92% seen once, with around 6.4% in the top ten. The source material was PBMCs. These receptors were obtained from a middle-aged man with head and neck cancer. CDR3s leave out the opening cysteine and the closing phenylalanine or tryptophan. Each record gives: clone size, V gene, J gene, CDR3 protein. The size field is filled for only some rows; it gives once, few, many or a size class.

.	TRBV5-1	TRBJ1-6	ASSFGGDPFGDSPLH
.	TRBV28	TRBJ2-7	ASSYSSVAHEQY
.	TRBV28	TRBJ1-3	ASSLSGRPGNTIY
.	TRBV27	TRBJ2-7	ASSLSSTRGVMEQY
.	TRBV6-2/TRBV6-3	TRBJ1-1	ASSYEGTRDRTEAF
.	TRBV2	TRBJ1-5	ASGGQGLGNQPQH
.	TRBV30	TRBJ1-5	AWSQRGSNQPQH
.	TRBV7-8	TRBJ1-1	ASSSPLGGWTEAF
.	TRBV5-8	TRBJ2-2	ASSFPGELF
.	TRBV7-3	TRBJ2-5	ASSLISQETQY
.	TRBV23-1	TRBJ2-1	ASKNWDIPYNEQF
.	TRBV4-1	TRBJ2-7	ASSRRTSGDEQY
once	TRBV19	TRBJ2-1	ASSIRLETNEQF
.	TRBV12-3/TRBV12-4	TRBJ2-7	ASSQRRGDEQY
.	TRBV3-1/TRBV3-2	TRBJ1-1	ASSPDRSREAF
.	TRBV3-1/TRBV3-2	TRBJ1-2	ASSPPGQGHGYGYT
.	TRBV5-1	TRBJ1-6	ASRNPATGGDSPLH
.	TRBV7-2	TRBJ1-2	ASSLQTGGHSREGYT
.	TRBV5-1	TRBJ2-3	ASSSRHPTDTQY
.	TRBV23-1	TRBJ2-5	ASSPGAGALEETQY
.	TRBV6-5	TRBJ1-4	ASRYRGATNEKLF
.	TRBV7-8	TRBJ1-1	ASSPTGGTVHRTEAF
.	TRBV7-9	TRBJ2-3	ASSRDRTDTQY
.	TRBV29-1	TRBJ2-1	SANPGTSIHNEQF
.	TRBV6-5	TRBJ1-2	ASRGTGPYGYT
.	TRBV7-2	TRBJ2-3	ASSSLGGPLGDTQY
.	TRBV7-2	TRBJ2-1	ASSPGTAYDEQF